The 20 T cell receptor beta chains listed next were all sequenced from one sample in a study of T-cell reconstitution after alpha-beta-depleted transplantation in children (dated by TCRdb to about 2016). Library preparation employed PCR. The sequencer was an Illumina HiSeq 2500. TCR library preparation used molecular barcoding, with unique molecular identifiers applied to normalize quantification of the TCRbeta repertoire. Starting from the raw public reads, TCRdb applied fastp trimming at Q25, assembled clones with MiXCR and retained in-frame beta chains. Every CDR3 protein is listed once, alongside the most common genes and DNA of its rows. The sample table lists about 580,000 distinct CDR3 sequences, around 23% of them with a count of one. Less than 15% of the sample is taken by the ten largest. This sample's treatment or condition label indicates: allogeneic hematopoietic cell transplantation with graft depleted of TCRalphabeta T cells and CD19 B cells.

Sequencing was performed on PBMCs, mostly from graft donor cells, taken 360 days after TCRalphabeta/CD19-depleted stem cell transplant. These receptors all stem from a boy younger than two who had a stem cell transplant for acute myeloid leukemia, so the T cells may come from the graft donor.

Ten or more counts support this clonotype. The chain recombines TRBV5-6 with TRBJ2-2; D gene unclear. The CDR3 spans 14 residues. V shed 4 bases and J shed 5 bases, with 12 bases lying between them. Germline CDR1 SGHDT, CDR2 YYEEEE. The CDR3 nucleotides read TGTGCCAGCAGCCGGCCGTCGTTTACCGGGGAGCTGTTTTTT. It codes for CASSRPSFTGELFF. The full variable domain, completed using reference TRBV5-6 and TRBJ2-2, is DAGVTQSPTHLIKTRGQQVTLRCSPKSGHDTVSWYQQALGQGPQFIFQYYEEEERQRGNFPDRFSGHQFPNYSSELNVNALLLGDSALYLCASSRPSFTGELFFGEGSRLTVL.

J is TRBJ2-5 and V is TRBV12-3 or TRBV12-4; D remains ambiguous. V lost 7 bases and J 5 bases, leaving 23 bases between the germline ends. This CDR3 has 16 residues. The CDR3 coding sequence is TGTGCCAGCACGCTCTTTCCCACGGAACTCGGGGAGACCCAGTACTTC. Protein product: CASTLFPTELGETQYF.

The sample holds many counts of this clonotype. The chain couples TRBV14 to TRBJ1-2; D not resolved. V lost 4 bases, J lost 7 bases, and 16 bases lay in between. The CDR3 runs 14 residues. The germline gives CDR1 SGHDN, CDR2 FVKESK. CDR3 sequence: CASSLGRALFGYTF. The DNA for the CDR3 is TGTGCCAGCAGCCTAGGGAGGGCGTTGTTTGGCTACACCTTC.

This clonotype was counted at least ten times. V gene TRBV7-8 combines with J gene TRBJ2-2, with a weak D call TRBD2 (5 bases). The CDR3 runs to 15 residues. Deletions cut 11 bases from V and 0 bases from J, with 16 bases between. The germline CDR1 and CDR2 sequences are SGHVS and FQNEAQ. CDR3 amino acids: CAWPPPGTNTGELFF. CDR3 bases: TGTGCCTGGCCCCCTCCGGGGACGAACACCGGGGAGCTGTTTTTT.

This clonotype was counted at least ten times. The chain combines TRBV11-2 with TRBJ2-1, with D perhaps matching TRBD1 (5 bases). This CDR3 has 16 amino acids. V shed 2 bases and J shed 10 bases, with 21 bases lying between them. CDR1 and CDR2 (germline): SGHAT, FQNNGV. Here the CDR3 DNA reads TGTGCCAGCAGCTTATTCGACAGACAATTACCAGAGGAGCAGTTCTTC. Translation gives CASSLFDRQLPEEQFF.

This chain links TRBV20-1 with TRBJ2-3; the D call may be TRBD1 or TRBD2 (6 bases each). The CDR3 consists of 15 residues. The germline gives CDR1 DFQATT, CDR2 SNEGSKA (reference sequence). V lost 1 base to trimming and J lost 4 bases, with 15 bases between them. The CDR3 bases are TGCAGTGCTAGAGCCCGGACGGGGGCCCCAGATACGCAGTATTTT. It yields the protein CSARARTGAPDTQYF.

This clonotype was picked up a small number of times. The chain employs TRBV6-9 and TRBJ1-1; D possibly corresponds to TRBD1 (6 bases). The CDR3 spans 15 residues. V was cut by 7 bases and J by 3 bases, with 18 bases left in between. The germline V gene encodes CDR1 MNHGY and CDR2 SVAAGI. CDR3 DNA sequence: TGTGCCAGCACCCCAGTTCGCGAGGGGGACACTGAAGCTTTCTTT. It translates to CASTPVREGDTEAFF.

Worth noting for this clonotype: Possible read error: a much larger clone is one base away. The conserved phenylalanine or tryptophan is not found at the CDR3 terminus, so this likely reflects a read error. The chain employs TRBV29-1 and TRBJ1-1; D possibly corresponds to TRBD1 (5 bases). This CDR3 is 14 amino acids long. The V gene lost 4 bases and the J gene lost 3 bases, with 15 bases spanning the gap. CDR1 is SQVTM, CDR2 ANQGSEA, per germline. CDR3: CSVGGEAADTEAFS. For the CDR3, the DNA is TGCAGCGTTGGGGGGGAGGCGGCGGACACTGAAGCTTTCTCT.

This clonotype was counted between two and nine times. CDR3 nucleotides: TGTGCCAGCAGTTTCTGGGAACAGGGTCCTTTCTACGAGCAGTACTTC. Its translation is CASSFWEQGPFYEQYF. This rearrangement joins TRBV12-3 or TRBV12-4 to TRBJ2-7; tentatively, D is TRBD1 (6 bases). The CDR3 has 16 amino acids. Trimming pared 3 bases from V and 3 bases from J, leaving 18 bases between.

This clonotype was observed a handful of times. V usage is TRBV12-3 or TRBV12-4 and J usage is TRBJ2-1; the match to TRBD2 covers 7 bases. This CDR3 is 17 amino acids long. J was trimmed by 6 bases and V by 5 bases; bases with no gene match: 16. The CDR3 reads CASSPRGGGPWTNEQFF. CDR3 coding DNA: TGTGCCAGCAGTCCTAGGGGCGGGGGTCCATGGACCAATGAGCAGTTCTTC.

The CDR3 is CSQSGASTDTQYF. CDR3 nucleotide sequence: TGCAGCCAGAGCGGGGCTAGCACAGATACGCAGTATTTT. The chain recombines TRBV29-1 with TRBJ2-3; 7 bases align to TRBD2. Germline loops: CDR1 SQVTM, CDR2 ANQGSEA. This CDR3 is 13 amino acids long. The ends lost 8 bases at V and 0 bases at J; junction bases unmatched: 5.

The chain joins TRBV28 to TRBJ2-7; a weak D match, TRBD2 (6 bases). V lost 6 bases, J lost 1 base, and 19 bases lay in between. Per the germline V gene, CDR1 is MDHEN and CDR2 is SYDVKM. The CDR3 is 16 residues long. The CDR3 loop is CASSPTGVIFSYEQYV. The DNA of the CDR3 is TGTGCCAGCAGCCCCACGGGGGTCATATTTTCCTACGAGCAGTACGTC.

This clonotype occurred a few times. The V gene is TRBV6-1, the J gene TRBJ2-3; tentatively, D is TRBD1 (5 bases). The germline CDR1 and CDR2 sequences are MNHNS and SASEGT. This CDR3 spans 15 amino acids. Trimming stripped 6 bases from V and 2 bases from J, with 15 bases between. The CDR3 sequence is CASRWGQRITDTQYF. For the CDR3, the DNA is TGTGCCAGCAGATGGGGCCAGCGCATCACAGATACGCAGTATTTT.

This clonotype has at least ten counts. V gene TRBV4-3 combines with J gene TRBJ2-1; TRBD1 might be the D (5 bases). V lost 2 bases, J lost 8 bases, and 10 bases lay in between. The CDR3 runs to 13 residues. Germline lookup yields CDR1 LGHNA and CDR2 YSLEER. As DNA, the CDR3 is TGCGCCAGCAGCCAACAGGGTACAGATGAGCAGTTCTTC. Encoded protein: CASSQQGTDEQFF.

This clonotype is a singleton in its sample. This rearrangement joins TRBV12-3 or TRBV12-4 to TRBJ1-1; tentative D call: TRBD1 (5 bases). Trimming left V 3 bases short and J 7 bases short, with 9 bases between. There are 12 residues in the CDR3. The CDR3, as DNA: TGTGCCAGCAGTTTCGGACACTTTGAAGCTTTCTTT. The encoded protein is CASSFGHFEAFF.

The chain carries TRBV29-1 and TRBJ2-3; a weak D match, TRBD2 (6 bases). V was pared by 0 bases and J by 1 base, with 20 bases between. Per the germline V gene, CDR1 is SQVTM and CDR2 is ANQGSEA. The CDR3 length is 18 residues. The CDR3 region is CSVEDQLKGASGTDTQYF. The CDR3 bases are TGCAGCGTTGAAGATCAATTAAAAGGGGCTAGCGGCACAGATACGCAGTATTTT.

This clonotype was detected only a few times. This chain uses TRBV29-1 with TRBJ2-1; 9 bases fit TRBD2. The CDR3 runs to 14 residues. The ends lost 5 bases at V and 8 bases at J; junction bases unmatched: 10. The V gene's germline CDR1 is SQVTM and CDR2 ANQGSEA. This CDR3 reads CSVFLAGGLYEQFF. The CDR3 DNA reads as TGCAGCGTTTTCCTGGCGGGGGGGCTCTATGAGCAGTTCTTC.

This clonotype appeared many times. V and J are TRBV3-1 and TRBJ2-1; D possibly uses TRBD1 or TRBD2 (5 bases each). This CDR3 region has 17 residues. Germline-derived CDR1 and CDR2 are LGHDT and YNNKEL (reference sequence). Trimming stripped 1 base from V and 6 bases from J, with 19 bases between. CDR3 sequence reads: CASSQAPSWGRGNEQFF. The CDR3 DNA sequence: TGTGCCAGCAGCCAAGCCCCCTCCTGGGGCCGGGGCAATGAGCAGTTCTTC.

This clonotype was detected a few times. The rearrangement uses TRBV5-1 and TRBJ2-1; no clear D gene. This CDR3 is 15 amino acids long. With 4 bases removed from V and 5 bases from J, the gap between germline ends came to 16 bases. Per the germline V gene, CDR1 is SGHRS and CDR2 is YFSETQ. CDR3 loop: CASSVFGLPHNEQFF. CDR3 nucleotides: TGCGCCAGCAGCGTTTTTGGGCTTCCCCACAATGAGCAGTTCTTC.

Only a few counts were recorded for this clonotype. V and J are TRBV12-3 or TRBV12-4 and TRBJ1-6, with D unclear. The CDR3 is 17 residues long. Trimming removed 2 bases at V and 0 bases at J, with 11 bases between. The CDR3: CASSLSMPSSYNSPLHF. Written as DNA, the CDR3 is TGTGCCAGCAGTTTAAGCATGCCGAGCTCCTATAATTCACCCCTCCACTTT.